This T cell receptor (beta chain) is drawn from a study of blood T cell repertoires in COVID-19. Study-level background: Acute and convalescent COVID-19 specimens originated in the United States, Italy and Spain.

This CDR3 is 17 amino acids long. V lost 0 bases, J lost 0 bases, and 12 bases lay in between. Germline V CDR1 and CDR2: LGHNT, FRNRAP. Participants' reported clinical history set cohort assignment. In the authors' workflow: Nucleated cell number was recorded as an estimate derived from reference gene primer amplification. This table comes from immunoSEQ multiplex PCR, and its TCRdb copy is limited to in-frame clones, with some not included. The V and J calls and clone size are taken from that table; D and trimming were inferred from the DNA. The sample contains about 220,000 clones, under 90% of which appear only once.

This receptor was obtained from an older woman who had recovered from COVID-19. The chain couples TRBV12-5 to TRBJ1-5; D not resolved. The specimen was PBMCs or T cells enriched from blood (not recorded which). CDR3 coding DNA: TGTGCTAGTGGTTTGGTACTCGGTCGGGATAGCAATCAGCCCCAGCATTTT. It is translated as CASGLVLGRDSNQPQHF.